The 30 T cell receptor beta chains reported below all come from one sample, sequenced in a study of CD8 T cells in ankylosing spondylitis. TCRdb passed the 5' RACE reads through MiXCR, listing each CDR3 protein once. Here the sample spans about 240,000 distinct CDR3 sequences, roughly 10% being singletons. The specimen was blood, either unsorted or a sorted T cell fraction (not recorded which). The receptors shown here come from a male donor with ankylosing spondylitis or in good health (not recorded which).

This clonotype has a count of ten or more. This chain links TRBV12-3 or TRBV12-4 with TRBJ1-1; D is uncertain. There are 12 residues in the CDR3. The V end was cut by 3 bases, the J end by 0 bases, with 2 bases between. The CDR3, as DNA: TGTGCCAGCAGTTTTTTGAACACTGAAGCTTTCTTT. As protein: CASSFLNTEAFF.

Only one count was recorded for this clonotype. This chain connects TRBV4-2 to TRBJ2-1, with D unclear. CDR3 length equals 14 residues. Per germline, CDR1 LGHNA and CDR2 YNFKEQ. Trimming stripped 7 bases from V and 0 bases from J, with 10 bases between. Here the CDR3 reads CASTSSSSYNEQFF. CDR3 nucleotides: TGTGCCAGCACCAGCTCGAGCTCCTACAATGAGCAGTTCTTC.

This clonotype has only a few counts. This chain joins TRBV7-8 and TRBJ2-5; possibly TRBD2 for D (5 bases). V shed 6 bases and J shed 5 bases, with 19 bases lying between them. The germline CDR1 and CDR2 sequences are SGHVS and FQNEAQ. There are 15 residues in the CDR3. The chain's CDR3 is CASRVGRGGKETQYF. In DNA form, the CDR3 reads TGTGCCAGCAGAGTTGGCCGGGGTGGTAAGGAGACCCAGTACTTC.

There are a few counts of this clonotype. V usage is TRBV20-1 and J usage is TRBJ2-3, with 8 bases lining up with TRBD2. This CDR3 contains 17 residues. Trimming cost V 0 bases and J 6 bases; bases outside gene matches: 14. CDR1 is DFQATT and CDR2 is SNEGSKA in the germline V gene (reference sequence). CDR3 protein: CSARDMLSREGADTQYF. CDR3 DNA sequence: TGCAGTGCTAGAGATATGCTTTCCCGGGAGGGTGCCGATACGCAGTATTTT.

This clonotype was counted at least ten times. This rearrangement joins TRBV11-2 to TRBJ2-3; D possibly corresponds to TRBD2 (6 bases). CDR1 and CDR2 (germline): SGHAT, FQNNGV. Trimming removed 2 bases from V and 2 bases from J, with 14 bases in between. CDR3 length: 16 amino acids. The CDR3 region has the DNA TGTGCCAGCAGCTTATCCCCGGGACTGAACACAGATACGCAGTATTTT. This translates into CASSLSPGLNTDTQYF. The full variable domain, with the rest looked up from reference TRBV11-2 and TRBJ2-3, is EAGVAQSPRYKIIEKRQSVAFWCNPISGHATLYWYQQILGQGPKLLIQFQNNGVVDDSQLPKDRFSAERLKGVDSTLKIQPAKLEDSAVYLCASSLSPGLNTDTQYFGPGTRLTVL.

This clonotype came up a few times. Written as DNA, the CDR3 is TGTGCCAGCAGCCAGGCAGGGGAGCCCTACAATGAGCAGTTCTTC. Translating it yields CASSQAGEPYNEQFF. The V call is TRBV3-1, the J call TRBJ2-1, with a possible D match to TRBD1 (6 bases). Germline CDR1 and CDR2: LGHDT and YNNKEL (reference sequence). This CDR3 is built from 15 residues. V lost 3 bases and J lost 2, with 11 bases in between.

J is TRBJ2-7 and V is TRBV2; no clear D gene. The CDR3 contains 16 residues. V lost 3 bases and J 0 bases, leaving 15 bases between the germline ends. Germline V CDR1 and CDR2: SNHLY, FYNNEI. This CDR3 is CASSDSFGPNSYEQYF. CDR3 DNA: TGTGCCAGCAGTGACTCTTTTGGGCCGAACTCCTACGAGCAGTACTTC.

At least ten counts were recorded for this clonotype. The V and J genes are TRBV20-1 and TRBJ2-2, with D tentatively TRBD1 (6 bases). CDR1 is DFQATT, CDR2 SNEGSKA, per germline (reference sequence). The CDR3 runs 14 residues. V was cut by 5 bases and J by 1 base, with 11 bases left in between. The CDR3 DNA sequence: TGCAGTGCTCATGGGACACTGAACACCGGGGAGCTGTTTTTT. Translation: CSAHGTLNTGELFF.

The CDR3 coding sequence is TGTGCCAGCAGCTTAGCCCGGGGGATGTACAATGAGCAGTTCTTC. Translated, it gives CASSLARGMYNEQFF. V gene TRBV7-3 combines with J gene TRBJ2-1; TRBD2 might be the D (6 bases). Trimming removed 2 bases from V and 4 bases from J, with 12 bases in between. The CDR3 length is 15 residues. Germline CDR1 and CDR2: SGHTA and FQGTGA.

This clonotype was seen at least ten times. The V gene is TRBV9, the J gene TRBJ2-1; D call uncertain. The germline V and J ends were trimmed by 2 bases and 6 bases, with 12 bases remaining between them. Germline V gives CDR1 SGDLS, CDR2 YYNGEE. The length of the CDR3 is 14 residues. CDR3 sequence reads: CASSVSTGPNEQFF. The CDR3 region has the DNA TGTGCCAGCAGCGTCTCGACCGGCCCCAATGAGCAGTTCTTC.

This clonotype was seen at least ten times. V and J are TRBV12-5 and TRBJ2-1, with 9 bases that match TRBD2. In germline, CDR1 is LGHNT, CDR2 FRNRAP. The junction had 7 bases not matched to a gene; V was cut back by 6 bases and J by 4 bases. The length of the CDR3 is 15 residues. CDR3 in amino acids: CASGYLAGQYNEQFF. The CDR3 bases are TGTGCTAGTGGGTATCTAGCGGGACAATACAATGAGCAGTTCTTC.

This clonotype was counted ten times or more. The chain recombines TRBV5-1 with TRBJ2-1; TRBD1 is a possible D gene (5 bases). V lost 1 base and J lost 6, with 5 bases in between. The V gene's germline CDR1 is SGHRS and CDR2 YFSETQ. The CDR3 sequence is 12 residues long. CDR3: CASSLTGNEQFF. The CDR3 nucleotides read TGCGCCAGCAGCTTGACAGGCAATGAGCAGTTCTTC.

This clonotype was observed many times. The chain has TRBV5-1 and TRBJ1-5; 7 nucleotides align to TRBD1. V gave up 0 bases and J gave up 1 base; unmatched junction bases: 1. Germline CDR1 is SGHRS and CDR2 is YFSETQ. CDR3 length: 15 residues. The CDR3 nucleotides read TGCGCCAGCAGCTTGGAGGGGGCGAGCAATCAGCCCCAGCATTTT. The encoded protein is CASSLEGASNQPQHF.

At least ten counts were recorded for this clonotype. The chain joins TRBV20-1 to TRBJ1-1; the D is unclear. This CDR3 has 13 residues. V lost 1 base, J lost 5 bases, and 11 bases lay in between. In germline, CDR1 is DFQATT, CDR2 SNEGSKA (reference sequence). The CDR3 protein is CSARVIRQTEAFF. CDR3 bases: TGCAGTGCTAGAGTAATTCGACAAACTGAAGCTTTCTTT.

This clonotype was observed a few times. This chain links TRBV7-9 with TRBJ2-7; perhaps D is TRBD1 or TRBD2 (5 bases each). The V end lost 4 bases, the J end lost 9 bases, and 13 bases lay between the germline ends. This CDR3 is built from 12 residues. Germline assignment: CDR1 SEHNR and CDR2 FQNEAQ (reference sequence). Here the CDR3 DNA reads TGTGCCAGCAGCTCCGGGGCCATGCTGCAGTACTTC. Its protein is CASSSGAMLQYF. Full variable domain (missing parts from reference TRBV7-9 and TRBJ2-7): DTGVSQNPRHKITKRGQNVTFRCDPISEHNRLYWYRQTLGQGPEFLTYFQNEAQLEKSRLLSDRFSAERPKGSFSTLEIQRTEQGDSAMYLCASSSGAMLQYFGPGTRLTVT.

This clonotype was seen ten or more times. This sequence joins TRBV5-6 and TRBJ2-7; D ambiguous. This CDR3 is built from 13 residues. V was clipped by 3 bases and J by 3 bases, with 10 bases between them. Germline V gives CDR1 SGHDT, CDR2 YYEEEE. In DNA form, the CDR3 reads TGTGCCAGCAGCTCGATGGCGCGCTACGAGCAGTACTTC. Its translation is CASSSMARYEQYF.

This clonotype showed up just once. A read error is possible here, since a much larger clone lies one base away. The chain recombines TRBV5-1 with TRBJ2-7; the D gene is possibly TRBD2 (5 bases). The CDR3 consists of 15 residues. Germline lookup yields CDR1 SGHRS and CDR2 YFSETQ. For the CDR3, the DNA is TGCGCCAGCAGCTTGGTGATCGGCGGGTCCTACGGGCAGTACTTC. Protein: CASSLVIGGSYGQYF. Based on the CDR3 plus reference TRBV5-1 and TRBJ2-7, the full variable domain is KAGVTQTPRYLIKTRGQQVTLSCSPISGHRSVSWYQQTPGQGLQFLFEYFSETQRNKGNFPGRFSGRQFSNSRSEMNVSTLELGDSALYLCASSLVIGGSYGQYFGPGTRLTVT.

This clonotype occurred many times. The genes are TRBV12-3 or TRBV12-4 and TRBJ1-5, with TRBD1 matching over 10 bases. This CDR3 is 16 amino acids long. V shed 7 bases, J shed 9 bases, and the junction held 15 bases outside the gene matches. CDR3 bases: TGTGCCAGCACCGTGAACCCAGCCGGGACAGGGGCGCCCCAGCATTTT. It encodes CASTVNPAGTGAPQHF.

This clonotype came up many times. The V and J genes are TRBV5-1 and TRBJ2-1; no firm D call. This CDR3 region has 14 residues. V was shortened by 0 bases and J by 4 bases, with 8 bases between the two germline ends. CDR1 and CDR2 (germline): SGHRS, YFSETQ. The CDR3 DNA follows: TGCGCCAGCAGCTTGGGTAGTGCGTACAATGAGCAGTTCTTC. Translated, it gives CASSLGSAYNEQFF.

In this sample, this clonotype turned up many times. This chain uses TRBV5-1 with TRBJ2-3; 13 nucleotides match TRBD2. Germline CDR1 and CDR2: SGHRS and YFSETQ. After removal of 1 base from V and 3 bases from J, the junction contained 14 bases not matched to a gene. The CDR3 totals 20 residues. The DNA for the CDR3 is TGCGCCAGCAGCTTGTTGAGCGGGACTAGCGGGAAGGGGATAACAGATACGCAGTATTTT. This translates into CASSLLSGTSGKGITDTQYF.

V gene TRBV14 combines with J gene TRBJ1-4, with no clear D. Trimming left V 3 bases short and J 17 bases short, with 7 bases between. The CDR3 has 9 amino acids. Germline CDR1 and CDR2: SGHDN and FVKESK. CDR3 region: CASSHGVFF. The DNA for the CDR3 is TGTGCCAGCAGCCACGGGGTTTTTTTT. The entire variable domain, with the rest obtained from reference TRBV14 and TRBJ1-4, is as follows: EAGVTQFPSHSVIEKGQTVTLRCDPISGHDNLYWYRRVMGKEIKFLLHFVKESKQDESGMPNNRFLAERTGGTYSTLKVQPAELEDSGVYFCASSHGVFFGSGTQLSVL.

This clonotype was seen at least ten times. The V and J genes are TRBV6-5 and TRBJ2-5; no reliable D call. Trimming shortened V by 2 bases and J by 5 bases, and 12 bases separated the two germline ends. The CDR3 is made up of 14 amino acids. CDR1 and CDR2 (germline): MNHEY, SVGAGI. The CDR3 is CASSYGPRGETQYF. The CDR3 nucleotides are TGTGCCAGCAGTTACGGACCCCGTGGGGAGACCCAGTACTTC.

This clonotype was detected ten times or more. The rearrangement joins TRBV20-1 to TRBJ2-2; maybe TRBD2 (6 bases). This CDR3 is built from 13 residues. Deletions cut 4 bases from V and 3 bases from J, with 9 bases between. The germline gives CDR1 DFQATT, CDR2 SNEGSKA (reference sequence). The CDR3 protein is CSATWGDTGELFF. Written as DNA, the CDR3 is TGCAGTGCTACGTGGGGGGACACCGGGGAGCTGTTTTTT.

V usage is TRBV11-2 and J usage is TRBJ2-3; the match to TRBD2 covers 7 bases. V dropped 8 bases and J dropped 1; count of bases not matched to a gene: 6. This CDR3 has 14 amino acids. From germline, CDR1 is SGHAT and CDR2 FQNNGV. CDR3 in amino acids: CASHQTSGTDTQYF. The CDR3 DNA is TGTGCCAGCCACCAAACTAGCGGCACAGATACGCAGTATTTT.

The sample holds many counts of this clonotype. The V gene is TRBV6-1, the J gene TRBJ2-1, with D tentatively TRBD1 (5 bases). Trimming removed 6 bases from V and 4 bases from J, with 10 bases in between. Per germline, CDR1 MNHNS and CDR2 SASEGT. The CDR3 contains 13 residues. The CDR3 bases are TGTGCCAGCAGGCGCCCAGGGTACAATGAGCAGTTCTTC. This translates into CASRRPGYNEQFF.

This chain links TRBV5-1 with TRBJ2-3, with TRBD2 matching over 7 bases. CDR3 length: 16 amino acids. The germline CDR1 and CDR2 sequences are SGHRS and YFSETQ. The V segment lost 7 bases and the J segment 0 bases; nucleotides outside the gene matches: 11. In DNA, the CDR3 is TGCGCCAGCGCCGAGTCCCCGGGGGGAAGCACAGATACGCAGTATTTT. Encoded protein: CASAESPGGSTDTQYF. Complete variable domain (other parts from reference TRBV5-1 and TRBJ2-3): KAGVTQTPRYLIKTRGQQVTLSCSPISGHRSVSWYQQTPGQGLQFLFEYFSETQRNKGNFPGRFSGRQFSNSRSEMNVSTLELGDSALYLCASAESPGGSTDTQYFGPGTRLTVL.

There are many counts of this clonotype. The rearrangement joins TRBV9 to TRBJ2-3; TRBD2 agrees at 11 bases. This CDR3 has 15 amino acids. Germline V lookup: CDR1 SGDLS, CDR2 YYNGEE. J was trimmed by 5 bases and V by 3 bases; bases with no gene match: 5. The CDR3 is CASSASGGLLDTQYF. Written as DNA, the CDR3 is TGTGCCAGCAGCGCTAGCGGGGGGCTACTAGATACGCAGTATTTT.

This clonotype appeared many times. V is TRBV12-3 or TRBV12-4 and J is TRBJ2-7; D unclear. CDR3 length: 14 residues. V lost 6 bases and J 1 base, leaving 13 bases between the germline ends. The CDR3 DNA reads TGTGCCAGCAGCAGGACGGTAGGATCCTACGAGCAGTACTTC. Protein sequence: CASSRTVGSYEQYF.

This clonotype was seen at least ten times. The rearrangement joins TRBV3-1 to TRBJ2-7; D is unclear. The ends were cut back, 4 bases at V and 5 bases at J, with 6 bases in the middle. Germline values: CDR1 LGHDT, CDR2 YNNKEL (reference sequence). CDR3 length equals 11 residues. CDR3 nucleotide sequence: TGTGCCAGCAGCCGGATAGACGAGCAGTACTTC. This translates into CASSRIDEQYF.

This clonotype was counted many times. This chain joins TRBV20-1 and TRBJ2-2; 9 bases map to TRBD2. Germline assignment: CDR1 DFQATT and CDR2 SNEGSKA (reference sequence). Trimming took 5 bases from V and 4 from J; bases not matched to a gene: 8. The CDR3 consists of 15 residues. CDR3 sequence (DNA): TGCAGTGCTGCCAATAGCGGGAGCGTCACCGGGGAGCTGTTTTTT. Translating it yields CSAANSGSVTGELFF.